Only a few counts were recorded for the clone carrying this T cell receptor (beta chain). Its antigen is unidentified. PCR used 60 Vbeta primers and 13 Jbeta primers. This table comes from immunoSEQ multiplex PCR, and its TCRdb copy is limited to in-frame clones, with some not included. The data hold some 150,000 clones, with around 83% observed a single time. This record belongs to a study of cytomegalovirus exposure and HLA in healthy donors. Notes on the study in general: It was reported that TCR beta sequences correctly inferred the HLA-A and HLA-B alleles for most subjects. An analysis was carried out at a later point. It showed that HLA-associated TCR beta chains were more clonally expanded than equally common non-associated chains. Earlier analysis looked at TCR beta V segments, and most were productive about 87% or about 30% of the time. A later analysis associated about 18,000 TCR beta sequences with HLA alleles at a 0.05 false discovery rate.

CDR1 and CDR2 (germline): ENHRY, SYGVKD. This CDR3 is built from 14 residues. The V end lost 6 bases, the J end lost 1 base, and 12 bases lay between the germline ends. Input material: PBMCs. The origin of this receptor is a man aged 40-55 years in good health and CMV-seropositive. The chain uses TRBV10-3 and TRBJ1-1, with D tentatively TRBD1 (5 bases). The CDR3 sequence is CAISPLGGNTEAFF. CDR3 nucleotides: TGTGCCATCAGCCCGCTCGGGGGGAACACTGAAGCTTTCTTT.